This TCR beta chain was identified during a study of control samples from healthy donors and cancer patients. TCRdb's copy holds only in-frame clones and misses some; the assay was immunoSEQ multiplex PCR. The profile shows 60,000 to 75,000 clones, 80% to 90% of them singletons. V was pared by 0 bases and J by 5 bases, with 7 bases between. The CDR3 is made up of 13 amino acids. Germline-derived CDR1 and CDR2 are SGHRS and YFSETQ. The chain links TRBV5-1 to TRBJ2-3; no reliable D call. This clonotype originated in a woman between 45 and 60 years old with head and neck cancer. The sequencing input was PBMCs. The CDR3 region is CASSLGVEDTQYF. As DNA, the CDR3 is TGCGCCAGCAGCTTGGGGGTGGAAGATACGCAGTATTTT.